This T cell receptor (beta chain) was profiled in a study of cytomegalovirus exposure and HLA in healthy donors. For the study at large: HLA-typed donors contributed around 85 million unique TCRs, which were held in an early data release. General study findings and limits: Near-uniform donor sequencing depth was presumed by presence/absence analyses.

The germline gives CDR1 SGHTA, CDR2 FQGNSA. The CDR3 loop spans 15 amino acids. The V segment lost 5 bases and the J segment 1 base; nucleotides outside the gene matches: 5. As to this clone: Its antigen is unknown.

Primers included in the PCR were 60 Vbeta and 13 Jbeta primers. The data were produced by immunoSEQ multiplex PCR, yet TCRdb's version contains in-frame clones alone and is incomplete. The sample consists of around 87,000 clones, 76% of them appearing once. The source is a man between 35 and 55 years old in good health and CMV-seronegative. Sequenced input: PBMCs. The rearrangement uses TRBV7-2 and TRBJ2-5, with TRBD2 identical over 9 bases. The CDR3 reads CASSLQRGAQETQYF. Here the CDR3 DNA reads TGTGCCAGCAGCCTCCAGCGGGGGGCCCAAGAGACCCAGTACTTC.